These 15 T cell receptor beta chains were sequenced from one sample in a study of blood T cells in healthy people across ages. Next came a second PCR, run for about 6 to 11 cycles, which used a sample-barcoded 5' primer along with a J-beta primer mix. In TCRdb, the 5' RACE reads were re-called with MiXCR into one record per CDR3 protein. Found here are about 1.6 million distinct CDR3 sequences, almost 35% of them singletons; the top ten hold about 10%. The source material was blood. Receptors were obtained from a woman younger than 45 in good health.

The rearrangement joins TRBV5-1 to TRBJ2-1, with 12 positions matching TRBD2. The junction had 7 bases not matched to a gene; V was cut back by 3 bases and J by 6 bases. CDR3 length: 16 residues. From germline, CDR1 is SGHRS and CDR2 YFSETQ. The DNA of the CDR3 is TGCGCCAGCAGCTGCCCCACTAGCGGGGGGTGCAATGAGCAGTTCTTC. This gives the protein CASSCPTSGGCNEQFF.

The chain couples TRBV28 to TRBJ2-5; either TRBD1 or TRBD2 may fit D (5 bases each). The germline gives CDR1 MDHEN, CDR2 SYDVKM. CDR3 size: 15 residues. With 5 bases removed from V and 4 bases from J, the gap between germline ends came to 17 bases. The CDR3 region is CASSPRIGAGETQYF. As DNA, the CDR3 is TGTGCCAGCAGTCCTAGGATCGGGGCGGGAGAGACCCAGTACTTC.

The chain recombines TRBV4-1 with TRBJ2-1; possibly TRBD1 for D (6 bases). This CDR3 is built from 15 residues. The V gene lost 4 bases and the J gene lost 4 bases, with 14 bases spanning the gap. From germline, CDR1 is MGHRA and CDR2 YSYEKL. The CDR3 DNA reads TGCGCCAGCAGCCCAACGGACAGCTATTACAATGAGCAGTTCTTC. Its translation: CASSPTDSYYNEQFF.

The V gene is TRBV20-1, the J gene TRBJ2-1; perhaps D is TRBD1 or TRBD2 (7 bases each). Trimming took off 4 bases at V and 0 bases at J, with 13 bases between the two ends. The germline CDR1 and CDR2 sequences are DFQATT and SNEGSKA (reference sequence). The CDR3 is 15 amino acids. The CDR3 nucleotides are TGCAGTGCTAAAGGGGGCGGGAGCTCCTACAATGAGCAGTTCTTC. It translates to CSAKGGGSSYNEQFF.

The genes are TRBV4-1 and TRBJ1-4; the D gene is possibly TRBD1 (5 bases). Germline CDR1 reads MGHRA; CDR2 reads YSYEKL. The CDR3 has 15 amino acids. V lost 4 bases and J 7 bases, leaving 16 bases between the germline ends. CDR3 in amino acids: CASSPSRDRAEKLFF. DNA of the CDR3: TGCGCCAGCAGCCCGTCGAGAGACAGAGCTGAAAAACTGTTTTTT.

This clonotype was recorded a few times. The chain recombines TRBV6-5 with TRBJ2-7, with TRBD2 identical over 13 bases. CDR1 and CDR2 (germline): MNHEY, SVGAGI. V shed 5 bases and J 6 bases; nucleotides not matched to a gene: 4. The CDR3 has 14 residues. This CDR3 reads CASSLWTSGSEQYF. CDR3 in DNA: TGTGCCAGCAGTCTCTGGACTAGCGGGAGCGAGCAGTACTTC.

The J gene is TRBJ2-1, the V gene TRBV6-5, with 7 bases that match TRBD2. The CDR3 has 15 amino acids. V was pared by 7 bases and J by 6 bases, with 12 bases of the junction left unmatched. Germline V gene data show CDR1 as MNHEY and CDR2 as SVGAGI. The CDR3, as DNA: TGTGCCAGCACCTTAGGCAGCGGGAAGAGCAATGAGCAGTTCTTC. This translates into CASTLGSGKSNEQFF.

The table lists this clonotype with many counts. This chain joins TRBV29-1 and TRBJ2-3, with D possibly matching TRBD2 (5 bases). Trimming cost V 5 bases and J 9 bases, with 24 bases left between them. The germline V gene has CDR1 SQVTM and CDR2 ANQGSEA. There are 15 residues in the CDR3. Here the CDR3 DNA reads TGCAGCGTTACCCCGAGGGCCACTATGAGAGGGACGCAGTATTTT. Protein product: CSVTPRATMRGTQYF.

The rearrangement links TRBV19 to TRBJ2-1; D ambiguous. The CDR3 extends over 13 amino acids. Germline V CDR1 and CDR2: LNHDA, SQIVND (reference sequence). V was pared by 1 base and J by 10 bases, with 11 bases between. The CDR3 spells CASSIGSLTEQFF. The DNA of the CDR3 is TGTGCCAGTAGTATAGGTAGCCTCACGGAGCAGTTCTTC.

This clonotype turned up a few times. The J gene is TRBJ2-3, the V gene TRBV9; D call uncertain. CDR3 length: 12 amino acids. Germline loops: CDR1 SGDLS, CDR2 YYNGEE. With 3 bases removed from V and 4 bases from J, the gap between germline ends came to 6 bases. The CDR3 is CASSDNSDTQYF. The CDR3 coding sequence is TGTGCCAGCAGCGATAACTCAGATACGCAGTATTTT.

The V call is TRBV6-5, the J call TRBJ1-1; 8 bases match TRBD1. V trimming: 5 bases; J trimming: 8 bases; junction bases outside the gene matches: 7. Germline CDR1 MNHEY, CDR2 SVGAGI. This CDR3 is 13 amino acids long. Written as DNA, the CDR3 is TGTGCCAGCAGTAGGGGACAGGCTTCCGAAGCTTTCTTT. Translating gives CASSRGQASEAFF.

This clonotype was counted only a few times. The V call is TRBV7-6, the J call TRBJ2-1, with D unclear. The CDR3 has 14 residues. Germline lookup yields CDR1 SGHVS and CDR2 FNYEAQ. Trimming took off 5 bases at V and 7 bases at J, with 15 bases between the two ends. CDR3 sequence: CASSQLADPNEQFF. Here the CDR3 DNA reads TGTGCCAGCAGCCAACTGGCAGACCCTAATGAGCAGTTCTTC.

CDR3 protein: CASSPHVGTSVETQYF. The CDR3 region has the DNA TGTGCCAGCAGCCCCCACGTCGGGACTAGCGTGGAGACCCAGTACTTC. The gene calls are TRBV9 and TRBJ2-5; 10 bases line up with TRBD2. This CDR3 has 16 residues. V shed 4 bases, J shed 5 bases, and the junction held 11 bases outside the gene matches. Per the germline V gene, CDR1 is SGDLS and CDR2 is YYNGEE.

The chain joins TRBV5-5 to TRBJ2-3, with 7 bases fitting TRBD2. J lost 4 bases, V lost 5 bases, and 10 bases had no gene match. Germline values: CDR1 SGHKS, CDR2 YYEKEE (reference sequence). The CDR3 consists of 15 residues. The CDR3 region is CASRVLAAFADTQYF. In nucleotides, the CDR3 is TGTGCCAGCAGGGTTCTAGCGGCGTTCGCAGATACGCAGTATTTT.

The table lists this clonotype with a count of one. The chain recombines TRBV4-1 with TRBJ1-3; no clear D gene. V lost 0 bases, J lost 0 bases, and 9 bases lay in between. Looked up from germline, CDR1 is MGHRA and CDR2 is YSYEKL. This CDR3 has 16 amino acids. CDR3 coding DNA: TGCGCCAGCAGCCAAGATCTTATAGGCTCTGGAAACACCATATATTTT. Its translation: CASSQDLIGSGNTIYF.